These 24 T cell receptor beta chains originate from one sample sequenced in a study of cytomegalovirus exposure and HLA in healthy donors. Sequencing used immunoSEQ multiplex PCR; TCRdb keeps in-frame clones, though not all of them. This table holds a few hundred thousand clones, around 91% found once. Sequencing input: PBMCs. The source is a woman aged 18-30 years in good health and CMV-seronegative.

The genes are TRBV12-5 and TRBJ1-2; 9 positions agree with TRBD1. Trimming cost V 6 bases and J 8 bases; bases outside gene matches: 7. Germline V gene sequence: CDR1 LGHNT, CDR2 FRNRAP. There are 13 residues in the CDR3. CDR3 sequence (DNA): TGTGCTAGTGGCTGGACAGGGGAGGACGGCTACACCTTC. This codes for CASGWTGEDGYTF.

This clone came up once. The chain has TRBV2 and TRBJ1-1; 10 bases match TRBD1. The CDR3 has 17 amino acids. Germline values: CDR1 SNHLY, CDR2 FYNNEI. V lost 5 bases, J lost 2 bases, and 11 bases stayed unmatched. The CDR3 protein is CASSPGTGAGGNTEAFF. The CDR3 nucleotides are TGTGCCAGCAGTCCCGGGACAGGGGCAGGGGGAAACACTGAAGCTTTCTTT.

This chain connects TRBV5-1 to TRBJ1-4; 12 bases fit TRBD1. V shed 0 bases, J shed 3 bases, and the junction held 9 bases outside the gene matches. The CDR3 covers 19 residues. In germline, CDR1 is SGHRS, CDR2 YFSETQ. DNA for the CDR3: TGCGCCAGCAGCTTGGCACCGGGACAGGGGGCCTTGGCTAATGAAAAACTGTTTTTT. Protein sequence: CASSLAPGQGALANEKLFF.

With regard to this clone: The CDR3 does not end in the conserved phenylalanine or tryptophan, so this is likely a read error. The DNA is omitted, as the CDR3 cannot be located on it reliably, and the CDR3 follows TCRdb's listing. The chain has TRBV7-9 and TRBJ1-2; the D call in the table, TRBD1, was not verified against the DNA. The CDR3 comprises 13 residues, both ends counted. Germline loops: CDR1 SEHNR, CDR2 FQNEAQ (reference sequence). CDR3 residues: CASSLEMGAGWSA.

The rearrangement links TRBV27 to TRBJ2-7; TRBD1 agrees at 7 bases. In germline, CDR1 is MNHEY, CDR2 SMNVEV (reference sequence). The V gene end was trimmed by 6 bases and the J gene end by 1 base; junction bases not matched to a gene: 3. CDR3 length: 13 amino acids. The CDR3 DNA is TGTGCCAGCAGCCCGACAGGGTCCTACGAGCAGTACGTC. This encodes CASSPTGSYEQYV.

The J gene is TRBJ1-2, the V gene TRBV11-2; D gene uncertain. The CDR3 is 13 amino acids. V was shortened by 1 base and J by 8 bases, with 11 bases between the two germline ends. CDR1 and CDR2 (germline): SGHAT, FQNNGV. In nucleotides, the CDR3 is TGTGCCAGCAGCTTAGCGCGACATCAGGGCTACACCTTC. It is translated as CASSLARHQGYTF.

The CDR3, as DNA: TGTGCCAGCCGCTGTGGGCCGAAAGCTAACTATGGCTACACCTTC. This sequence encodes CASRCGPKANYGYTF. The rearrangement uses TRBV21-1 and TRBJ1-2; no check of the table's D call, TRBD1, against the DNA was made. TRBV21-1 is flagged as a pseudogene. This CDR3 is built from 15 residues.

The genes are TRBV5-4 and TRBJ2-3, with D tentatively TRBD1 (5 bases). The CDR3 is made up of 15 amino acids. Germline lookup yields CDR1 SGHNT and CDR2 YYREEE (reference sequence). Deletions cut 5 bases from V and 2 bases from J, with 15 bases between. CDR3 sequence reads: CASRKGMFSTDTQYF. The CDR3 region has the DNA TGTGCCAGCAGGAAGGGGATGTTCTCCACAGATACGCAGTATTTT. The whole variable domain, remainder taken from reference TRBV5-4 and TRBJ2-3, is ETGVTQSPTHLIKTRGQQVTLRCSSQSGHNTVSWYQQALGQGPQFIFQYYREEENGRGNFPPRFSGLQFPNYSSELNVNALELDDSALYLCASRKGMFSTDTQYFGPGTRLTVL.

This clone was counted a single time. J is TRBJ1-1 and V is TRBV27; D unclear. Germline lookup yields CDR1 MNHEY and CDR2 SMNVEV (reference sequence). The ends were cut back, 5 bases at V and 2 bases at J, with 12 bases in the middle. The CDR3 loop spans 14 amino acids. The chain's CDR3 is CASSGGGGNTEAFF. CDR3 bases: TGTGCCAGCAGTGGCGGTGGTGGTAACACTGAAGCTTTCTTT.

This clone occurred a few times. The chain carries TRBV7-3 and TRBJ1-4; 9 nucleotides align to TRBD1. Per germline, CDR1 SGHTA and CDR2 FQGTGA. J gave up 5 bases and V 1 base, and 2 bases lay outside the gene matches. The CDR3 consists of 15 residues. This chain's CDR3 is CASSLRGQGNEKLFF. For the CDR3, the DNA is TGTGCCAGCAGCTTAAGGGGACAGGGAAATGAAAAACTGTTTTTT.

This clone was counted a single time. The chain has TRBV4-3 and TRBJ2-1, with 11 bases fitting TRBD2. Germline CDR1 and CDR2: LGHNA and YSLEER. The V segment lost 1 base and the J segment 4 bases; nucleotides outside the gene matches: 3. The CDR3 extends over 16 amino acids. The chain's CDR3 is CASSQGIAGGYNEQFF. The CDR3 region has the DNA TGCGCCAGCAGCCAAGGGATAGCGGGGGGGTACAATGAGCAGTTCTTC.

The V call is TRBV28, the J call TRBJ1-6; TRBD1 agrees at 7 bases. The V gene's germline CDR1 is MDHEN and CDR2 SYDVKM. J gave up 6 bases and V 2 bases, and 4 bases lay outside the gene matches. The length of the CDR3 is 15 residues. The DNA of the CDR3 is TGTGCCAGCAGTTTAGGGACAGCCATTAATTCACCCCTCCACTTT. Its protein is CASSLGTAINSPLHF.

The chain couples TRBV19 to TRBJ1-2, with 12 bases lining up with TRBD1. The ends lost 1 base at V and 8 bases at J; junction bases unmatched: 5. The CDR3 is 15 amino acids. Germline lookup yields CDR1 LNHDA and CDR2 SQIVND (reference sequence). The CDR3 here is CASSIAGQGARGYTF. In nucleotides, the CDR3 is TGTGCCAGTAGTATAGCGGGACAGGGGGCTCGAGGCTACACCTTC.

V gene TRBV18 combines with J gene TRBJ2-2; D gene unclear. CDR1 is KGHSH, CDR2 LQKENI, per germline. The CDR3 extends over 16 amino acids. V was trimmed by 0 bases and J by 4 bases, leaving 12 bases between them. The CDR3 spells CASSPPTAPGTGELFF. The DNA for the CDR3 is TGTGCCAGCTCACCACCGACCGCGCCGGGCACCGGGGAGCTGTTTTTT.

The CDR3 protein is CASSQYKQGQETYEQYF. The CDR3 DNA reads TGCGCCAGCAGCCAATACAAACAGGGACAGGAGACCTACGAGCAGTACTTC. The chain links TRBV4-3 to TRBJ2-7; 8 bases are shared with TRBD1. The V segment lost 2 bases and the J segment 2 bases; nucleotides outside the gene matches: 11. This CDR3 has 17 amino acids. CDR1 and CDR2 from the germline V gene are LGHNA and YSLEER.

Points on this clone: A read error may account for a junction end that differs from germline. The CDR3 sequence: CASSQASAGYSEQFF. The CDR3 bases are TGTGCCAGCAGCCAAGCGTCGGCAGGGTACAGTGAGCAGTTCTTC. The V gene is TRBV16, the J gene TRBJ2-1; TRBD1 might be the D (5 bases). CDR1 is KGHSY, CDR2 FQNENV, per germline. The CDR3 has 15 amino acids.

The gene calls are TRBV13 and TRBJ1-4; 7 nucleotides align to TRBD1. The CDR3 has 15 residues. The germline gives CDR1 PRHDT, CDR2 FYEKMQ (reference sequence). The junction had 10 bases not matched to a gene; V was cut back by 4 bases and J by 8 bases. In nucleotides, the CDR3 is TGTGCCAGCAGCTCCCGTAAGGGGGCTAGGGAAAAACTGTTTTTT. It codes for CASSSRKGAREKLFF.

The rearrangement joins TRBV28 to TRBJ2-3, with 7 bases identical to TRBD1. The CDR3 extends over 14 amino acids. Germline CDR1 MDHEN, CDR2 SYDVKM. The V gene end was trimmed by 5 bases and the J gene end by 4 bases; junction bases not matched to a gene: 6. CDR3 in DNA: TGTGCCAGCAGTGAACAGGGGTCGGCAGATACGCAGTATTTT. Encoded protein: CASSEQGSADTQYF.

CDR3 residues: CAISGHRGRGTGELFF. CDR3 coding DNA: TGTGCCATCAGTGGCCACAGGGGGCGCGGCACCGGGGAGCTGTTTTTT. The chain uses TRBV10-3 and TRBJ2-2; 9 nucleotides line up with TRBD1. V shed 4 bases, J shed 4 bases, and the junction held 7 bases outside the gene matches. Germline CDR1 reads ENHRY; CDR2 reads SYGVKD. The CDR3 runs to 16 residues.

V usage is TRBV5-1 and J usage is TRBJ2-1, with TRBD1 matching 8 bases. Germline V gives CDR1 SGHRS, CDR2 YFSETQ. Unmatched junction bases numbered 4, after V lost 0 bases and J lost 8 bases. The CDR3 covers 14 residues. CDR3 loop: CASSLGQGIHEQFF. The CDR3 region has the DNA TGCGCCAGCAGCTTGGGACAGGGGATCCATGAGCAGTTCTTC. Filled out from reference TRBV5-1 and TRBJ2-1, the complete variable domain reads KAGVTQTPRYLIKTRGQQVTLSCSPISGHRSVSWYQQTPGQGLQFLFEYFSETQRNKGNFPGRFSGRQFSNSRSEMNVSTLELGDSALYLCASSLGQGIHEQFFGPGTRLTVL.

The chain carries TRBV6-6 and TRBJ1-6, with 10 nucleotides matching TRBD1. The CDR3 runs to 16 residues. The ends lost 2 bases at V and 7 bases at J; junction bases unmatched: 5. Looked up from germline, CDR1 is MNHNY and CDR2 is SVGAGI (reference sequence). The CDR3: CASSYTAGQGNSPLHF. CDR3 DNA sequence: TGTGCCAGCAGTTACACGGCGGGACAGGGGAATTCACCCCTCCACTTT.

The chain couples TRBV28 to TRBJ2-7; TRBD2 agrees at 14 bases. J lost 0 bases, V lost 3 bases, and 10 bases had no gene match. Per germline, CDR1 MDHEN and CDR2 SYDVKM. This CDR3 spans 19 amino acids. In nucleotides, the CDR3 is TGTGCCAGCAGTTTCGGGCTAGGGACTAGCGGGGGAAGCTCCTACGAGCAGTACGTC. It specifies CASSFGLGTSGGSSYEQYV.

The chain joins TRBV27 to TRBJ1-6; D unresolved. The germline V and J ends were trimmed by 7 bases and 0 bases, with 10 bases remaining between them. CDR1 and CDR2 from the germline V gene are MNHEY and SMNVEV (reference sequence). The CDR3 covers 15 residues. CDR3 region: CASTAGSSYNSPLHF. CDR3 DNA: TGTGCCAGCACCGCCGGGAGCTCCTATAATTCACCCCTCCACTTT.

This clone was detected a few times. The rearrangement uses TRBV10-3 and TRBJ1-5; 8 bases match TRBD1. The V and J ends lost 7 bases and 5 bases, in that order; junction bases with no gene match: 4. Germline V gene sequence: CDR1 ENHRY, CDR2 SYGVKD. The CDR3 spans 13 residues. CDR3 residues: CAITDRDDQPQHF. In DNA, the CDR3 is TGTGCCATCACGGACAGGGACGATCAGCCCCAGCATTTT.